This entry concerns a single TCR beta chain. The source of the sample is a study of cytomegalovirus exposure and HLA in healthy donors. The study ran its PCR with 60 Vbeta and 13 Jbeta primers. This table comes from immunoSEQ multiplex PCR, and its TCRdb copy is limited to in-frame clones, with some not included. The sample includes approximately 27,000 clones, roughly 68% of them seen just once. The TCR originated in a woman aged 50 to 60 in good health and CMV-seronegative. Sequenced material: PBMCs.

The CDR3 coding sequence is TGTGCCAGCAGCCTGAGGACTAGCGCAAATGAGCAGTTCTTC. This gives the protein CASSLRTSANEQFF. The chain links TRBV5-4 to TRBJ2-1; 9 positions match TRBD2. With 4 bases clipped from V and 7 bases from J, the junction kept 6 bases outside the gene matches. The germline CDR1 and CDR2 sequences are SGHNT and YYREEE (reference sequence). The CDR3 is 14 amino acids.